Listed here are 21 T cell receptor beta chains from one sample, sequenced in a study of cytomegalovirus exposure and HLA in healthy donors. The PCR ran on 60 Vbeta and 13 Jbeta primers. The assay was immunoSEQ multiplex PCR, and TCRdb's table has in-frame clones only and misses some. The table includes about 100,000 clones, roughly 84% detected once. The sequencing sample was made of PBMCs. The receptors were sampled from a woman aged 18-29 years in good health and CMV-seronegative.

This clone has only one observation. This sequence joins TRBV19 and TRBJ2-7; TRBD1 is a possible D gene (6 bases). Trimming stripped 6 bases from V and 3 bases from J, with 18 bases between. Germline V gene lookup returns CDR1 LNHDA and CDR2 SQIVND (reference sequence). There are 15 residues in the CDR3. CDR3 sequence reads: CASSPQQGSGYEQYF. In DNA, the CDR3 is TGTGCCAGTAGCCCGCAACAGGGATCGGGCTACGAGCAGTACTTC.

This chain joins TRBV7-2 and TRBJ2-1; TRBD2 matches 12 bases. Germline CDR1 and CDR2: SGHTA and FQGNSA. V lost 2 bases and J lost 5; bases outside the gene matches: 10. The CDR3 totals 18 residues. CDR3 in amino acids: CASSLRFDLAGGNNEQFF. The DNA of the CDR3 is TGTGCCAGCAGCTTAAGGTTCGATCTAGCGGGGGGGAACAATGAGCAGTTCTTC.

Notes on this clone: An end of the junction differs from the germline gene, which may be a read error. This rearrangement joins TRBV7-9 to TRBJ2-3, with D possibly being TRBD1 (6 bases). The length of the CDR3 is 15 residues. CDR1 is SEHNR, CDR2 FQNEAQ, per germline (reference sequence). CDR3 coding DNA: TGTTCCAGCAGCATCATTTGGGCAGGGGAAGATACGCAGTATTTT. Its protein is CSSSIIWAGEDTQYF.

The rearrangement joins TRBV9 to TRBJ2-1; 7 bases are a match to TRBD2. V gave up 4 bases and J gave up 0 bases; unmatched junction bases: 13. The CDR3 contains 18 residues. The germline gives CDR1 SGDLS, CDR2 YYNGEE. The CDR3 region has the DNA TGTGCCAGCAGCACGACCGGGGGGTCTACCTCCTCCTACAATGAGCAGTTCTTC. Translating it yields CASSTTGGSTSSYNEQFF.

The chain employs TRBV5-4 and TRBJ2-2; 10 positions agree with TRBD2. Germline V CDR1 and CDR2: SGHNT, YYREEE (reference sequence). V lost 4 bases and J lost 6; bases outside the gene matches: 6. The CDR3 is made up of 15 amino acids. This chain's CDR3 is CASSARLAGSGELFF. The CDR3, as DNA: TGTGCCAGCAGCGCGCGACTAGCGGGCTCCGGGGAGCTGTTTTTT.

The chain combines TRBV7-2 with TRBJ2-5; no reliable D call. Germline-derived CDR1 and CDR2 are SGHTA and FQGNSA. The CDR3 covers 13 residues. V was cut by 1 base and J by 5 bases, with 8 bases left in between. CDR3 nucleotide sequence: TGTGCCAGCAGCTTAGTGATCAGGGAGACCCAGTACTTC. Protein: CASSLVIRETQYF.

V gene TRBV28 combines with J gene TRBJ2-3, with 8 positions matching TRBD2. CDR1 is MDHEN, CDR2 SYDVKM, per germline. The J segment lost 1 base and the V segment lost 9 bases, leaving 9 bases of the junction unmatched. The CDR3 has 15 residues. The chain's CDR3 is CASLTGGPGTDTQYF. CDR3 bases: TGTGCCAGTCTAACGGGAGGGCCTGGCACAGATACGCAGTATTTT.

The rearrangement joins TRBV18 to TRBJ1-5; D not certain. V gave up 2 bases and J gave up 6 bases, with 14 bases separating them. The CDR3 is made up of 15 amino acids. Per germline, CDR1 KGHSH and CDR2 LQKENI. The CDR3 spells CASSPVRARGQPQHF. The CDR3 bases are TGTGCCAGCTCACCAGTAAGGGCACGGGGTCAGCCCCAGCATTTT.

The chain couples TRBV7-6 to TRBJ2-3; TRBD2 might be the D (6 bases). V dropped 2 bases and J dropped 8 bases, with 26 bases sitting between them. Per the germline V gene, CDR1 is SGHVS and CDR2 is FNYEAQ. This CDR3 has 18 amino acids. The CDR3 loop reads CASSLLPGFGSNMATQYF. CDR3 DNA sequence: TGTGCCAGCAGCTTATTACCAGGGTTCGGGAGTAATATGGCTACGCAGTATTTT.

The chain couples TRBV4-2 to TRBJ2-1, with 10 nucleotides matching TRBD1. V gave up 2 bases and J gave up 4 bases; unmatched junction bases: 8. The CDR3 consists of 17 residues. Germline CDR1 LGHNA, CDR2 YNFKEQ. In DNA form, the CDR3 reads TGTGCCAGCAGCCAACCTTATCCGGGACAGGGGTACAATGAGCAGTTCTTC. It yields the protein CASSQPYPGQGYNEQFF.

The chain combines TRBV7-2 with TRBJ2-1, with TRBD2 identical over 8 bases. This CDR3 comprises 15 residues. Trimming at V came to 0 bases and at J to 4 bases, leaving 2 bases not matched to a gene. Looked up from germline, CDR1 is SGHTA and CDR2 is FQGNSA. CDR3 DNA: TGTGCCAGCAGCTTAGCGCTAGCGGGTTACAATGAGCAGTTCTTC. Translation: CASSLALAGYNEQFF.

The CDR3 loop is CASSPGADNSPLHF. The CDR3 coding sequence is TGTGCCAGCAGCCCAGGGGCCGATAATTCACCCCTCCACTTT. This chain links TRBV5-4 with TRBJ1-6, with a possible D match to TRBD1 (6 bases). CDR3 length: 14 amino acids. Germline V lookup: CDR1 SGHNT, CDR2 YYREEE (reference sequence). V gave up 4 bases and J gave up 5 bases, with 10 bases separating them.

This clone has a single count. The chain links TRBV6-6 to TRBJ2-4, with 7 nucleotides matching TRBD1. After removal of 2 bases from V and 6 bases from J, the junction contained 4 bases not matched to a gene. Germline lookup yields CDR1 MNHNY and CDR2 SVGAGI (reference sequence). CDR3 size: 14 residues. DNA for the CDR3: TGTGCCAGCAGTTACCCGGGACAGCTAAACATTCAGTACTTC. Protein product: CASSYPGQLNIQYF.

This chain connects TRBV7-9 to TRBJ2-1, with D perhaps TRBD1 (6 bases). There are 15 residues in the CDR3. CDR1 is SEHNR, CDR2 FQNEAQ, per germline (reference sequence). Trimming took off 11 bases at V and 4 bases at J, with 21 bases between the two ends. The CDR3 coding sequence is TGTGCCTGCCAAGGGGGACCCGGACTTTACAATGAGCAGTTCTTC. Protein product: CACQGGPGLYNEQFF.

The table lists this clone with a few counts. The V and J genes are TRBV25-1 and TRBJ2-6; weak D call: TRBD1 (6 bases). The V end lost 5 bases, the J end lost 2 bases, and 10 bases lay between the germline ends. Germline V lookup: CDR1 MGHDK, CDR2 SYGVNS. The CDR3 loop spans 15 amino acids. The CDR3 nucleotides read TGTGCCAGCAGTAGAGGGGGAGCTGGGGCCAACGTCCTGACTTTC. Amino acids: CASSRGGAGANVLTF.

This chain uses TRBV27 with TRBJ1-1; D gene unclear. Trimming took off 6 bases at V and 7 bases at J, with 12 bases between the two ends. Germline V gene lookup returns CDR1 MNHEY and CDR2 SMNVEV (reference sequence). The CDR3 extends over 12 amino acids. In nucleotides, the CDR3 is TGTGCCAGCAGATCTGGAGGCAGTGAAGCTTTCTTT. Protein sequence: CASRSGGSEAFF.

The CDR3 bases are TGTGCCAGCAGCCCGGGGTCCCATTTGTTTAATTCACCCCTCCACTTT. Translating it yields CASSPGSHLFNSPLHF. This chain uses TRBV5-6 with TRBJ1-6; D remains ambiguous. The CDR3 has 16 residues. Germline lookup yields CDR1 SGHDT and CDR2 YYEEEE. The V gene lost 4 bases and the J gene lost 6 bases, with 17 bases spanning the gap.

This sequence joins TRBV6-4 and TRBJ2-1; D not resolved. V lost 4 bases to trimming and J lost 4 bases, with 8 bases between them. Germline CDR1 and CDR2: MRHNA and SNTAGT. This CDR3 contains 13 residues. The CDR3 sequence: CASSGTEYNEQFF. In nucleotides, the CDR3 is TGTGCCAGCAGTGGCACAGAGTACAATGAGCAGTTCTTC.

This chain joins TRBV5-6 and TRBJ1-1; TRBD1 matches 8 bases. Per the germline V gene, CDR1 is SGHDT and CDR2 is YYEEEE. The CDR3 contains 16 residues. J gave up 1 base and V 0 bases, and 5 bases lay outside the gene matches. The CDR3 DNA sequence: TGTGCCAGCAGCTTGGCTGCAGGGGGCTCGAACACTGAAGCTTTCTTT. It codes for CASSLAAGGSNTEAFF. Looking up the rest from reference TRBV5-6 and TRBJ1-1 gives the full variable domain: DAGVTQSPTHLIKTRGQQVTLRCSPKSGHDTVSWYQQALGQGPQFIFQYYEEEERQRGNFPDRFSGHQFPNYSSELNVNALLLGDSALYLCASSLAAGGSNTEAFFGQGTRLTVV.

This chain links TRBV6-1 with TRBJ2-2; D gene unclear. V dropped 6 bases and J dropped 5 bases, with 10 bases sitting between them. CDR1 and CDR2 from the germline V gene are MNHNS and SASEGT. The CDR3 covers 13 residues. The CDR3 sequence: CASSQTATGELFF. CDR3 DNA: TGTGCCAGCAGCCAAACAGCTACCGGGGAGCTGTTTTTT.

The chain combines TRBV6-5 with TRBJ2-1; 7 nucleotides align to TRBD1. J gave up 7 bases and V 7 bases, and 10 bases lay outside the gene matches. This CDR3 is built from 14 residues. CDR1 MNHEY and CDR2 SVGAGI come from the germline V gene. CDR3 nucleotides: TGTGCCAGCAAACGGGACAGCGGTAGAAATGAGCAGTTCTTC. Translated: CASKRDSGRNEQFF.